This passage covers 17 T cell receptor beta chains from one sample sequenced in a study of blood T cell repertoires in COVID-19. Profiling relied on immunoSEQ multiplex PCR, and the TCRdb table lists in-frame clones only, not all of them. Altogether 350,000 to 450,000 clones are present, roughly 90% being singletons, with the ten largest covering around 1.3%. Sequencing was carried out using peripheral blood. All receptors derive from a middle-aged man with acute or convalescent COVID-19.

The chain carries TRBV7-9 and TRBJ1-2; no definite D call. Germline loops: CDR1 SEHNR, CDR2 FQNEAQ (reference sequence). Trimming cost V 3 bases and J 8 bases, with 10 bases left between them. The CDR3 spans 12 residues. CDR3 loop: CASSFEGRGYTF. DNA of the CDR3: TGTGCCAGCAGCTTTGAGGGTAGGGGCTACACCTTC. Complete variable domain (other parts from reference TRBV7-9 and TRBJ1-2): DTGVSQNPRHKITKRGQNVTFRCDPISEHNRLYWYRQTLGQGPEFLTYFQNEAQLEKSRLLSDRFSAERPKGSFSTLEIQRTEQGDSAMYLCASSFEGRGYTFGSGTRLTVV.

This clone occurred once. The gene calls are TRBV18 and TRBJ1-5; D is possibly TRBD1 (6 bases). Trimming left V 1 base short and J 9 bases short, with 16 bases between. This CDR3 comprises 15 residues. Germline V gene lookup returns CDR1 KGHSH and CDR2 LQKENI. CDR3 nucleotide sequence: TGTGCCAGCTCACCACGGTCCGAGGGGGGGGCGCCCCAGCATTTT. Translating gives CASSPRSEGGAPQHF.

The chain uses TRBV7-2 and TRBJ2-7, with 7 bases matching TRBD1. The CDR3 covers 15 residues. CDR1 and CDR2 from the germline V gene are SGHTA and FQGNSA. V lost 5 bases and J lost 5; bases outside the gene matches: 12. CDR3 coding DNA: TGTGCCAGCAGCCTCACGACAGGGAGAAGGGACGAGCAGTACTTC. Its translation is CASSLTTGRRDEQYF.

The rearrangement uses TRBV2 and TRBJ2-4; D is ambiguous. V dropped 7 bases and J dropped 14 bases, with 15 bases sitting between them. Germline CDR1 is SNHLY and CDR2 is FYNNEI. The CDR3 length is 11 residues. The CDR3 DNA reads as TGTGCCAGCAAAAGTTTCGCGGATAAGTACTTC. Residues: CASKSFADKYF.

The J gene is TRBJ1-4, the V gene TRBV10-1; D unclear. Germline-derived CDR1 and CDR2 are WNHNN and SYGVQD (reference sequence). The CDR3 covers 13 residues. The germline V and J ends were trimmed by 8 bases and 0 bases, with 7 bases remaining between them. CDR3 sequence reads: CASGATTNEKLFF. The DNA of the CDR3 is TGCGCCAGCGGTGCCACAACTAATGAAAAACTGTTTTTT.

J is TRBJ2-1 and V is TRBV15; 10 bases match TRBD2. This CDR3 region has 16 residues. Germline V gives CDR1 LNHNV, CDR2 YYDKDF (reference sequence). J was trimmed by 6 bases and V by 0 bases; bases with no gene match: 5. The CDR3 spells CATSRELAGSLNEQFF. The DNA for the CDR3 is TGTGCCACCAGCAGAGAACTAGCGGGATCACTCAATGAGCAGTTCTTC.

This sequence joins TRBV15 and TRBJ1-5; TRBD1 is a possible D gene (5 bases). This CDR3 spans 14 amino acids. Germline lookup yields CDR1 LNHNV and CDR2 YYDKDF (reference sequence). V dropped 5 bases and J dropped 2 bases, with 10 bases sitting between them. Here the CDR3 reads CATSSLGGNQPQHF. Written as DNA, the CDR3 is TGTGCCACCAGCTCCCTAGGGGGCAATCAGCCCCAGCATTTT.

This chain connects TRBV18 to TRBJ2-5; D gene ambiguous. V was pared by 4 bases and J by 1 base, with 16 bases between. Germline assignment: CDR1 KGHSH and CDR2 LQKENI. The CDR3 runs to 16 residues. The CDR3, as DNA: TGTGCCAGCTCACTGGGCGTGGCACTGGGCCAAGAGACCCAGTACTTC. This codes for CASSLGVALGQETQYF.

This clone appeared a single time. The gene calls are TRBV28 and TRBJ2-7; 8 positions match TRBD1. The CDR3 totals 13 residues. Losses at the gene ends were 6 bases for V and 3 bases for J; bases not matched to a gene: 4. Germline loops: CDR1 MDHEN, CDR2 SYDVKM. The chain's CDR3 is CASSKDRGYEQYF. CDR3 sequence (DNA): TGTGCCAGCAGCAAAGACAGGGGCTACGAGCAGTACTTC.

CDR3 protein: CASSLSGGNSPLHF. CDR3 sequence (DNA): TGTGCCAGCAGCCTTTCAGGGGGGAATTCACCCCTCCACTTT. This chain connects TRBV14 to TRBJ1-6; the match to TRBD1 covers 7 bases. V shed 4 bases and J 7 bases; nucleotides not matched to a gene: 4. Per germline, CDR1 SGHDN and CDR2 FVKESK. This CDR3 is built from 14 residues. The variable domain in full, with the rest retrieved from reference TRBV14 and TRBJ1-6, is EAGVTQFPSHSVIEKGQTVTLRCDPISGHDNLYWYRRVMGKEIKFLLHFVKESKQDESGMPNNRFLAERTGGTYSTLKVQPAELEDSGVYFCASSLSGGNSPLHFGNGTRLTVT.

The J gene is TRBJ1-2, the V gene TRBV7-9, with D possibly being TRBD1 (6 bases). CDR3 length: 14 residues. Trimming removed 5 bases at V and 4 bases at J, with 14 bases between. Germline V lookup: CDR1 SEHNR, CDR2 FQNEAQ (reference sequence). The CDR3 nucleotides are TGTGCCAGCAGCCCAAGAGGACAGAGCTATGGCTACACCTTC. Protein: CASSPRGQSYGYTF.

The J gene is TRBJ2-1, the V gene TRBV4-1, with D unresolved. Trimming cost V 1 base and J 9 bases, with 7 bases left between them. The CDR3 loop spans 12 amino acids. Germline-derived CDR1 and CDR2 are MGHRA and YSYEKL. In DNA, the CDR3 is TGCGCCAGCAGCCAAGGTGCCGGTGAGCAGTTCTTC. Its translation is CASSQGAGEQFF.

The J gene is TRBJ2-7, the V gene TRBV27, with TRBD1 identical over 10 bases. The germline V gene has CDR1 MNHEY and CDR2 SMNVEV (reference sequence). The CDR3 extends over 15 amino acids. Trimming at V came to 4 bases and at J to 7 bases, leaving 10 bases not matched to a gene. The CDR3 spells CASSSTLTGGREQYF. The CDR3 bases are TGTGCCAGCAGTTCCACCTTGACAGGGGGCAGGGAGCAGTACTTC.

This sequence joins TRBV29-1 and TRBJ2-7; a weak D match, TRBD1 (6 bases). Germline lookup yields CDR1 SQVTM and CDR2 ANQGSEA. The CDR3 has 13 amino acids. Trimming left V 7 bases short and J 0 bases short, with 13 bases between. The CDR3 loop is CSGTTGNSYEQYF. The CDR3 DNA reads TGCAGCGGAACGACAGGTAACTCCTACGAGCAGTACTTC.

The V gene is TRBV6-5, the J gene TRBJ2-1; no clear D gene. The germline gives CDR1 MNHEY, CDR2 SVGAGI. This CDR3 spans 13 amino acids. V dropped 6 bases and J dropped 5 bases, with 11 bases sitting between them. CDR3 sequence reads: CASSGRINNEQFF. The CDR3 DNA reads TGTGCCAGCAGCGGCAGGATAAACAATGAGCAGTTCTTC.

V is TRBV2 and J is TRBJ2-2, with D perhaps matching TRBD1 (7 bases). There are 15 residues in the CDR3. Looked up from germline, CDR1 is SNHLY and CDR2 is FYNNEI. V was cut by 9 bases and J by 6 bases, with 20 bases left in between. CDR3 region: CAREPDTGEAGELFF. CDR3 coding DNA: TGTGCCAGGGAGCCAGATACAGGGGAGGCCGGGGAGCTGTTTTTT.

The rearrangement links TRBV5-1 to TRBJ2-5, with a possible D match to TRBD2 (5 bases). V lost 5 bases to trimming and J lost 5 bases, with 10 bases between them. Germline V gene sequence: CDR1 SGHRS, CDR2 YFSETQ. The CDR3 contains 12 residues. The CDR3 sequence: CASRVLAETQYF. The DNA for the CDR3 is TGCGCCAGCAGGGTTTTAGCGGAGACCCAGTACTTC.